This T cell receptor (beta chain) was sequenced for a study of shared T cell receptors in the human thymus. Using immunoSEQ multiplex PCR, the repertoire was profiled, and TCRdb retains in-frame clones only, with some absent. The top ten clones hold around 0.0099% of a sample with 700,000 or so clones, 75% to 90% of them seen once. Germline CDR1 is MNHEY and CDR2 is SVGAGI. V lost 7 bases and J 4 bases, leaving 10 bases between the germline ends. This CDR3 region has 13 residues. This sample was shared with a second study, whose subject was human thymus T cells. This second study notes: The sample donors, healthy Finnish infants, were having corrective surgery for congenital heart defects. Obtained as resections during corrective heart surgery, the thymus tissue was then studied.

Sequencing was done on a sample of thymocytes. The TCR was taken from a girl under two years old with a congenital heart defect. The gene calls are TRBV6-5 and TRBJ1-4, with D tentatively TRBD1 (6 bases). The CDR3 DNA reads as TGTGCCAGCACGACAGGTTATAATGAAAAACTGTTTTTT. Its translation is CASTTGYNEKLFF.